Reported below is one TCR beta chain. The sample is drawn from a study of blood T cell repertoires in COVID-19. Across the study: Donors in the United States, Italy and Spain gave samples during acute or convalescent COVID-19.

Participant ages covered about 18 to 90 years across about two dozen US areas. Sequencing was performed with immunoSEQ multiplex PCR; in TCRdb, only in-frame clones are kept and a portion is missing. The table lists a few hundred thousand clones, 87% of them singletons, with around 3% in the top ten. V was clipped by 3 bases and J by 5 bases; unmatched bases: 8. Germline assignment: CDR1 SGHVS and CDR2 FQNEAQ. CDR3 size: 17 residues. This chain links TRBV7-8 with TRBJ2-3; 13 bases line up with TRBD2. Material for sequencing was PBMCs or T cells enriched from blood (not recorded which). The clonotype was recovered from a woman in her twenties or thirties who had recovered from COVID-19. The CDR3 reads CASSLRRTSGRLDTQYF. CDR3 DNA sequence: TGTGCCAGCAGCTTGCGAAGGACTAGCGGGAGATTAGATACGCAGTATTTT.